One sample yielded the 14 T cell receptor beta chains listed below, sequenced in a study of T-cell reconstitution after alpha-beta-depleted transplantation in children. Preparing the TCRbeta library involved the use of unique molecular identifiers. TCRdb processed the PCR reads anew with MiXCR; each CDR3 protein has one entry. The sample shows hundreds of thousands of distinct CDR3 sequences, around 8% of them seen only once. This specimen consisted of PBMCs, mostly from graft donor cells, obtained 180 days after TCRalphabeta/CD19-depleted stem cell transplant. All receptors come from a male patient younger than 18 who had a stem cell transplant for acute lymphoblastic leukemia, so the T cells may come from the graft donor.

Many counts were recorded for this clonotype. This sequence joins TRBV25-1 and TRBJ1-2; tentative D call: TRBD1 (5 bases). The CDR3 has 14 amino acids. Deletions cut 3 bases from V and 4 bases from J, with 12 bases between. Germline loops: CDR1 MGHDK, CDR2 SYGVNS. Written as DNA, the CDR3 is TGTGCCAGCAGTGACTGGGGGTTCCCCTATGGCTACACCTTC. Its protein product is CASSDWGFPYGYTF.

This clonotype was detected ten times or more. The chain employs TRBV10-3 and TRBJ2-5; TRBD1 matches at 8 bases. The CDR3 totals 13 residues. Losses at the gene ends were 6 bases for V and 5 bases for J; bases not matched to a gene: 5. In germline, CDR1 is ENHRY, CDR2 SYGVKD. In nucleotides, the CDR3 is TGTGCCATCAGCGGACAGGGTGTGGAGACCCAGTACTTC. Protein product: CAISGQGVETQYF.

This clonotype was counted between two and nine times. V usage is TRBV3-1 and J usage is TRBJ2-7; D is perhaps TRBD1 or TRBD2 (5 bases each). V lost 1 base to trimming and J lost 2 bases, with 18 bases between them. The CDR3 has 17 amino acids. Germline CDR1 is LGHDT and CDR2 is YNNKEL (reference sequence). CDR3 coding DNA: TGTGCCAGCAGCCAAGTGGCCCCAGGGAGACGTCCCTACGAGCAGTACTTC. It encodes CASSQVAPGRRPYEQYF.

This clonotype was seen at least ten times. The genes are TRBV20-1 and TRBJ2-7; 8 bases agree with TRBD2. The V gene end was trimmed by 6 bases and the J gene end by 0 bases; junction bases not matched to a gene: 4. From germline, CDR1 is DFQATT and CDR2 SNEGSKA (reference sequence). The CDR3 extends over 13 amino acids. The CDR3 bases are TGCAGTGCATTCGGACTAGCCTCCTACGAGCAGTACTTC. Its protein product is CSAFGLASYEQYF.

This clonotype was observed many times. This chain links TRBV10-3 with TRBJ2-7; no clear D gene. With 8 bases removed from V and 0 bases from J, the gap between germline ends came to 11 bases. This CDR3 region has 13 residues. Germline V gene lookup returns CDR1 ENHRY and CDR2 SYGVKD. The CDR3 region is CAISPANSYEQYF. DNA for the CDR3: TGTGCCATCTCCCCAGCAAACTCCTACGAGCAGTACTTC.

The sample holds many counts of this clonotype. The CDR3 DNA reads TGTGCCAGCAGTCCGCGGGGGACGAGCAATCAGCCCCAGCATTTT. It encodes CASSPRGTSNQPQHF. This chain uses TRBV12-3 or TRBV12-4 with TRBJ1-5; the D gene is possibly TRBD1 (5 bases). The CDR3 runs 15 residues. Trimming took 5 bases from V and 1 from J, leaving 12 bases between them.

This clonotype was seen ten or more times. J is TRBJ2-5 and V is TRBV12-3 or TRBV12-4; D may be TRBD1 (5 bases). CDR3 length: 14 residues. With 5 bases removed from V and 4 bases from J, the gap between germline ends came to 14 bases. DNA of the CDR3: TGTGCCAGCAGTCCAGATATAAGGGGAGAGACCCAGTACTTC. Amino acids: CASSPDIRGETQYF.

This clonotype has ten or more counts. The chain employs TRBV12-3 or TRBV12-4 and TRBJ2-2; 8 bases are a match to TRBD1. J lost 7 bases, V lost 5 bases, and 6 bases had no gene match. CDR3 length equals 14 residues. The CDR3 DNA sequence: TGTGCCAGCAGTCAGGACAGGGCGGTCGGGGAGCTGTTTTTT. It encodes CASSQDRAVGELFF.

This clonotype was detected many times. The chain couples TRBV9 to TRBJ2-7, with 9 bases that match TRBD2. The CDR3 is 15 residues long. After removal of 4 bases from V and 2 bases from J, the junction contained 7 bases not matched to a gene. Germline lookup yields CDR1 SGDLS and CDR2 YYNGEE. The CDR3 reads CASSPLAGGPYEQYF. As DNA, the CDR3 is TGTGCCAGCAGCCCCCTGGCGGGGGGGCCCTACGAGCAGTACTTC.

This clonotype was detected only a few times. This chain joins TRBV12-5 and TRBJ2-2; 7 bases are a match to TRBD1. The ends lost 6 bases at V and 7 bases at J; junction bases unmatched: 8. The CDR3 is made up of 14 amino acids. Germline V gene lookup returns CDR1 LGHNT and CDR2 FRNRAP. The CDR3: CASGSQGEVGELFF. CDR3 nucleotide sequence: TGTGCTAGTGGGTCCCAGGGGGAAGTCGGGGAGCTGTTTTTT.

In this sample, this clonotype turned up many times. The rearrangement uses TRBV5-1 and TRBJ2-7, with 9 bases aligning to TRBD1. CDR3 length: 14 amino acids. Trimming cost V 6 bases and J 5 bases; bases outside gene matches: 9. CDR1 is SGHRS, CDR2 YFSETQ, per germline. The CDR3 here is CASTPGTGWNEQYF. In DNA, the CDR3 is TGCGCCAGCACCCCTGGGACAGGGTGGAACGAGCAGTACTTC.

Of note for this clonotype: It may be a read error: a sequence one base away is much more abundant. The CDR3 DNA reads TGTGCCAGCAGCCAGAGGGGAGGGGATGAGCAGTTCTTC. Its translation is CASSQRGGDEQFF. The gene calls are TRBV3-1 and TRBJ2-1; 7 nucleotides agree with TRBD2. The CDR3 covers 13 residues. The V segment lost 3 bases and the J segment 8 bases; nucleotides outside the gene matches: 4. Germline loops: CDR1 LGHDT, CDR2 YNNKEL (reference sequence).

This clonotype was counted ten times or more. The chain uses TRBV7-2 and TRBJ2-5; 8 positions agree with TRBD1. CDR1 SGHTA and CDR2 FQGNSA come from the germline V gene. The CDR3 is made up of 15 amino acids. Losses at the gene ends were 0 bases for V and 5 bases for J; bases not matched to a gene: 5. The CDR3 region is CASSLAAGGGETQYF. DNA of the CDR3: TGTGCCAGCAGCTTAGCGGCAGGGGGCGGGGAGACCCAGTACTTC.

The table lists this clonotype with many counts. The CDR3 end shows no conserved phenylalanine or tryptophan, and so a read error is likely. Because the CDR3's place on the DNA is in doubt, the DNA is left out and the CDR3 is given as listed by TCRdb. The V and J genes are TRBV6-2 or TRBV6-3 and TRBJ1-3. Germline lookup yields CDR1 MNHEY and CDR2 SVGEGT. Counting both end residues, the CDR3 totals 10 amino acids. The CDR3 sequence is CASRFRPTGN.